A single sample is the source of the 29 T cell receptor beta chains below, sequenced in a study of control samples from healthy donors and cancer patients (dated by TCRdb to the early 2020s). To prepare the library, the immunoSEQ multiplex PCR assay was applied. TCRdb's version of the immuneACCESS table is confined to in-frame rearrangements and falls short of the full clone set. An unresolved V gene accounts for under half of the shortfall where checked; the remainder is of unknown origin. This sample is represented by roughly 450,000 clones; 80% to 95% of them were singletons. Jointly, the top ten make up roughly 6.4% of the sample. The sample consisted of PBMCs. The source is a man aged 35 to 55 with head and neck cancer.

This chain connects TRBV5-6 to TRBJ2-7; 7 bases map to TRBD1. The J segment lost 2 bases and the V segment lost 2 bases, leaving 4 bases of the junction unmatched. CDR3 length: 14 amino acids. Germline V lookup: CDR1 SGHDT, CDR2 YYEEEE. The CDR3 DNA is TGTGCCAGCAGCTTACCCACAGGGGCCTACGAGCAGTACTTC. Translation gives CASSLPTGAYEQYF.

This clone is a singleton in its sample. The chain combines TRBV24-1 with TRBJ2-1; tentatively, D is TRBD1 (5 bases). Trimming stripped 3 bases from V and 3 bases from J, with 14 bases between. Per the germline V gene, CDR1 is KGHDR and CDR2 is SFDVKD. This CDR3 has 16 residues. The CDR3 sequence: CATSDNRGTGYNEQFF. In DNA form, the CDR3 reads TGTGCCACCAGTGATAATAGGGGTACCGGCTACAATGAGCAGTTCTTC.

The rearrangement links TRBV5-6 to TRBJ1-5, with D uncertain. Trimming removed 0 bases at V and 3 bases at J, with 10 bases between. This CDR3 contains 15 residues. Germline CDR1 SGHDT, CDR2 YYEEEE. CDR3 sequence reads: CASSLGPRFNQPQHF. The CDR3 DNA sequence: TGTGCCAGCAGCTTGGGGCCGAGATTCAATCAGCCCCAGCATTTT.

The chain couples TRBV5-1 to TRBJ2-1; TRBD2 aligns across 8 bases. The CDR3 is made up of 19 amino acids. After removal of 1 base from V and 0 bases from J, the junction contained 12 bases not matched to a gene. Germline CDR1 SGHRS, CDR2 YFSETQ. CDR3 region: CASSLWAGGRQSSYNEQFF. CDR3 nucleotides: TGCGCCAGCAGCTTGTGGGCGGGGGGCCGACAGAGCTCCTACAATGAGCAGTTCTTC.

This chain's CDR3 is CAISEGSGENIQYF. CDR3 bases: TGTGCCATCAGTGAGGGTAGCGGGGAAAACATTCAGTACTTC. V and J are TRBV10-3 and TRBJ2-4; 8 bases match TRBD2. The CDR3 length is 14 residues. V was pared by 2 bases and J by 5 bases, with 2 bases of the junction left unmatched. Germline V gene sequence: CDR1 ENHRY, CDR2 SYGVKD.

This chain connects TRBV30 to TRBJ1-2; 8 positions match TRBD1. The germline gives CDR1 GTSNPN, CDR2 SVGIG (reference sequence). CDR3 length: 14 amino acids. Losses at the gene ends were 0 bases for V and 8 bases for J; bases not matched to a gene: 8. CDR3 amino acids: CAWSVGTGPSGYTF. The CDR3 DNA is TGTGCCTGGAGTGTAGGGACAGGACCATCGGGCTACACCTTC.

The V and J genes are TRBV6-5 and TRBJ2-7, with TRBD1 identical over 9 bases. Germline V gives CDR1 MNHEY, CDR2 SVGAGI. This CDR3 spans 13 amino acids. V lost 6 bases to trimming and J lost 2 bases; unmatched junction nucleotides: 2. The CDR3 region has the DNA TGTGCCAGCAGGGACAGGGGTACCTACGAGCAGTACTTC. Protein: CASRDRGTYEQYF.

The CDR3 DNA reads as TGTGCCAGCAGCAGCCCCGGGACGGAACTGGTCCAGTACTTC. Residues: CASSSPGTELVQYF. This chain connects TRBV7-3 to TRBJ2-5; tentatively, D is TRBD1 or TRBD2 (5 bases each). V was clipped by 5 bases and J by 10 bases, with 20 bases between them. The CDR3 extends over 14 amino acids. Germline CDR1 and CDR2: SGHTA and FQGTGA.

This clone showed up just a few times. This chain joins TRBV23-1 and TRBJ1-3; no clear D gene. TRBV23-1 falls under the ORF class, with uncertain function. V lost 2 bases and J 5 bases, leaving 10 bases between the germline ends. The CDR3 consists of 14 residues. The CDR3 DNA reads as TGCGCCAGCAGTCAAAATCAGGCCAGAAACACCATATATTTT. It translates to CASSQNQARNTIYF.

This CDR3 reads CASSQDGTGSDTQYF. In DNA, the CDR3 is TGCGCCAGCAGCCAAGACGGGACAGGGTCAGATACGCAGTATTTT. This rearrangement joins TRBV4-3 to TRBJ2-3; 9 bases line up with TRBD1. Per germline, CDR1 LGHNA and CDR2 YSLEER. Trimming at V came to 0 bases and at J to 4 bases, leaving 2 bases not matched to a gene. The CDR3 runs 15 residues.

The V and J genes are TRBV27 and TRBJ2-1; TRBD2 matches 14 bases. With V trimmed by 6 bases and J by 2 bases, 3 bases remained unmatched. The CDR3 contains 16 residues. From germline, CDR1 is MNHEY and CDR2 SMNVEV (reference sequence). CDR3 sequence: CASRTSGGATYNEQFF. The CDR3 DNA is TGTGCCAGCAGGACTAGCGGGGGGGCCACCTACAATGAGCAGTTCTTC.

The chain joins TRBV5-8 to TRBJ1-1, with a possible D match to TRBD1 (5 bases). Trimming took 5 bases from V and 5 from J, leaving 22 bases between them. The CDR3 is 16 residues long. Germline CDR1 and CDR2: SGHTS and YDEGEE. The CDR3 loop reads CASRPRDFRSSTEAFF. The CDR3 DNA is TGTGCCAGCAGACCCCGGGACTTCCGTTCGAGTACTGAAGCTTTCTTT.

This clone came up once. V gene TRBV19 combines with J gene TRBJ2-7; 9 bases match TRBD2. V trimming: 5 bases; J trimming: 3 bases; junction bases outside the gene matches: 8. The CDR3 is 15 amino acids. Germline V lookup: CDR1 LNHDA, CDR2 SQIVND (reference sequence). The CDR3: CASSPTTSGNYEQYF. The CDR3 nucleotides are TGTGCCAGTAGTCCTACGACTAGCGGAAACTACGAGCAGTACTTC.

The chain recombines TRBV7-8 with TRBJ1-1; 7 nucleotides line up with TRBD1. The CDR3 is 14 residues long. J gave up 0 bases and V 5 bases, and 3 bases lay outside the gene matches. CDR1 SGHVS and CDR2 FQNEAQ come from the germline V gene. CDR3 sequence reads: CASSLGQLNTEAFF. In nucleotides, the CDR3 is TGTGCCAGCAGCCTGGGACAGTTGAACACTGAAGCTTTCTTT.

The J gene is TRBJ2-1, the V gene TRBV30, with 10 bases fitting TRBD2. Germline assignment: CDR1 GTSNPN and CDR2 SVGIG (reference sequence). The CDR3 covers 12 residues. With 4 bases clipped from V and 8 bases from J, the junction kept 2 bases outside the gene matches. CDR3 sequence reads: CAWTSGSYEQFF. CDR3 bases: TGTGCCTGGACTAGCGGGAGTTATGAGCAGTTCTTC.

This clone occurred once. The rearrangement joins TRBV2 to TRBJ1-2; D possibly corresponds to TRBD1 (5 bases). Trimming took 1 base from V and 6 from J, leaving 9 bases between them. Germline assignment: CDR1 SNHLY and CDR2 FYNNEI. The CDR3 spans 13 residues. The DNA of the CDR3 is TGTGCCAGCAGTGAAGGGGACGTGGATGGCTACACCTTC. This encodes CASSEGDVDGYTF. The full variable domain, with the rest looked up from reference TRBV2 and TRBJ1-2, is EPEVTQTPSHQVTQMGQEVILRCVPISNHLYFYWYRQILGQKVEFLVSFYNNEISEKSEIFDDQFSVERPDGSNFTLKIRSTKLEDSAMYFCASSEGDVDGYTFGSGTRLTVV.

As DNA, the CDR3 is TGTGCCAGTAGTAGGGCAGGGGACACTGAAGCTTTCTTT. This gives the protein CASSRAGDTEAFF. The V gene is TRBV19, the J gene TRBJ1-1; tentatively, D is TRBD1 (6 bases). Germline V gene sequence: CDR1 LNHDA, CDR2 SQIVND (reference sequence). The V and J ends lost 4 bases and 3 bases respectively, with 9 bases between them. There are 13 residues in the CDR3. The whole variable domain, remainder taken from reference TRBV19 and TRBJ1-1, is DGGITQSPKYLFRKEGQNVTLSCEQNLNHDAMYWYRQDPGQGLRLIYYSQIVNDFQKGDIAEGYSVSREKKESFPLTVTSAQKNPTAFYLCASSRAGDTEAFFGQGTRLTVV.

J is TRBJ2-3 and V is TRBV18; 8 bases are a match to TRBD1. CDR3 length: 14 amino acids. The V gene end was trimmed by 2 bases and the J gene end by 5 bases; junction bases not matched to a gene: 3. Germline V gene data show CDR1 as KGHSH and CDR2 as LQKENI. The CDR3 reads CASSPRQGIDTQYF. CDR3 coding DNA: TGTGCCAGCTCACCAAGACAGGGGATAGATACGCAGTATTTT.

The J gene is TRBJ1-1, the V gene TRBV4-1, with unresolved D. The V and J ends lost 4 bases and 3 bases respectively, with 12 bases between them. Germline V gene data show CDR1 as MGHRA and CDR2 as YSYEKL. The CDR3 length is 14 residues. CDR3 sequence reads: CASSPGRVDTEAFF. CDR3 nucleotide sequence: TGCGCCAGCAGCCCCGGACGGGTTGACACTGAAGCTTTCTTT.

This chain joins TRBV7-9 and TRBJ2-7; 8 bases are a match to TRBD1. This CDR3 region has 14 residues. The germline V gene has CDR1 SEHNR and CDR2 FQNEAQ (reference sequence). The V segment lost 5 bases and the J segment 2 bases; nucleotides outside the gene matches: 5. The CDR3 nucleotides read TGTGCCAGCAGCCTCCAACAGGGGGCCTACGAGCAGTACTTC. Encoded protein: CASSLQQGAYEQYF.

V gene TRBV2 combines with J gene TRBJ2-3; 8 nucleotides line up with TRBD2. V trimming: 3 bases; J trimming: 6 bases; junction bases outside the gene matches: 8. CDR3 size: 15 residues. Germline CDR1 reads SNHLY; CDR2 reads FYNNEI. CDR3 bases: TGTGCCAGCAGTGAGACGGGAGGGCCTCGGGATACGCAGTATTTT. It yields the protein CASSETGGPRDTQYF.

As concerns this clone: Other DNA sequences of this sample code for an identical CDR3. This sequence joins TRBV7-2 and TRBJ1-2; D unresolved. Germline values: CDR1 SGHTA, CDR2 FQGNSA. V lost 0 bases and J 1 base, leaving 3 bases between the germline ends. This CDR3 spans 13 amino acids. In DNA form, the CDR3 reads TGTGCCAGCAGCTTAGCGCGTAACTATGGCTACACCTTC. This encodes CASSLARNYGYTF.

The J gene is TRBJ2-5, the V gene TRBV28; tentatively, D is TRBD2 (5 bases). Germline CDR1 MDHEN, CDR2 SYDVKM. This CDR3 spans 14 amino acids. With 2 bases removed from V and 4 bases from J, the gap between germline ends came to 11 bases. CDR3 DNA sequence: TGTGCCAGCAGTTTAGGTCTAGCTGGAGAGACCCAGTACTTC. Encoded protein: CASSLGLAGETQYF. The full variable domain, its missing parts supplied by reference TRBV28 and TRBJ2-5, is DVKVTQSSRYLVKRTGEKVFLECVQDMDHENMFWYRQDPGLGLRLIYFSYDVKMKEKGDIPEGYSVSREKKERFSLILESASTNQTSMYLCASSLGLAGETQYFGPGTRLLVL.

The chain uses TRBV5-8 and TRBJ1-4, with no clear D. This CDR3 region has 12 residues. Germline CDR1 and CDR2: SGHTS and YDEGEE. Trimming shortened V by 1 base and J by 7 bases, and 5 bases separated the two germline ends. As DNA, the CDR3 is TGTGCCAGCAGCTTGTTTGGTGAAAAACTGTTTTTT. Amino acid sequence: CASSLFGEKLFF.

Comments on this clone: This CDR3 is also generated by other DNA sequences in the sample. The rearrangement links TRBV6-5 to TRBJ1-1; the match to TRBD1 covers 8 bases. From germline, CDR1 is MNHEY and CDR2 SVGAGI. There are 13 residues in the CDR3. V shed 8 bases, J shed 1 base, and the junction held 3 bases outside the gene matches. CDR3 nucleotides: TGTGCCAGCCGAGACAGGGGGAACACTGAAGCTTTCTTT. Residues: CASRDRGNTEAFF.

The genes are TRBV9 and TRBJ2-2, with TRBD1 as a possible D gene (6 bases). CDR3 length equals 14 residues. The germline V gene has CDR1 SGDLS and CDR2 YYNGEE. With 7 bases removed from V and 4 bases from J, the gap between germline ends came to 14 bases. CDR3 nucleotide sequence: TGTGCCAGCGGGGGCAGGAAGACCACCGGGGAGCTGTTTTTT. Protein sequence: CASGGRKTTGELFF. The full variable domain, rest sourced from reference TRBV9 and TRBJ2-2, is DSGVTQTPKHLITATGQRVTLRCSPRSGDLSVYWYQQSLDQGLQFLIQYYNGEERAKGNILERFSAQQFPDLHSELNLSSLELGDSALYFCASGGRKTTGELFFGEGSRLTVL.

The chain combines TRBV7-2 with TRBJ2-4; a possible D gene is TRBD2 (5 bases). V lost 4 bases, J lost 0 bases, and 10 bases lay in between. The CDR3 is 15 residues long. The germline gives CDR1 SGHTA, CDR2 FQGNSA. The CDR3 region is CASSSSRGAKNIQYF. The DNA for the CDR3 is TGTGCCAGCAGCTCCTCCCGGGGAGCCAAAAACATTCAGTACTTC.

This clone was observed a few times. The chain joins TRBV28 to TRBJ1-6; D is perhaps TRBD1 (5 bases). Germline CDR1 and CDR2: MDHEN and SYDVKM. This CDR3 contains 14 residues. Trimming pared 3 bases from V and 8 bases from J, leaving 11 bases between. For the CDR3, the DNA is TGTGCCAGCAGTTTTTGGGGGAGTGATTCACCCCTCCACTTT. Amino acid sequence: CASSFWGSDSPLHF.

This sequence joins TRBV7-9 and TRBJ1-2; 8 positions agree with TRBD1. CDR3 size: 17 residues. V was pared by 4 bases and J by 3 bases, with 13 bases of the junction left unmatched. Germline V gives CDR1 SEHNR, CDR2 FQNEAQ (reference sequence). The CDR3 reads CASSSGTGIPPDYGYTF. CDR3 sequence (DNA): TGTGCCAGCAGCTCCGGGACAGGAATACCCCCTGACTATGGCTACACCTTC.